These 18 T cell receptor beta chains came from one sample sequenced in a study of lymphopenia after photon versus proton radiotherapy. Sequenced by immunoSEQ multiplex PCR; TCRdb stores in-frame clones only, minus some. The sample records tens of thousands of clones, roughly 86% being singletons. The sequencing here drew on peripheral blood, taken from a patient treated with proton-based radiotherapy. All receptors come from a woman between 65 and 79 years old with pancreatic cancer. Some clones in this sample may be carry-over from other donors' samples.

This rearrangement joins TRBV6-6 to TRBJ1-2; no definite D call. Between the trimmed V and J ends, which lost 2 bases and 1 base, there was a span of 5 bases. CDR3 length: 13 residues. The germline gives CDR1 MNHNY, CDR2 SVGAGI (reference sequence). In DNA, the CDR3 is TGTGCCAGCAGTTACGACGGTAACTATGGCTACACCTTC. Translation: CASSYDGNYGYTF.

The chain recombines TRBV29-1 with TRBJ1-1; 11 positions agree with TRBD1. The CDR3 is made up of 14 amino acids. J was trimmed by 3 bases and V by 6 bases; bases with no gene match: 6. The germline V gene encodes CDR1 SQVTM and CDR2 ANQGSEA. The CDR3, as DNA: TGCAGCGTCCACCGGGACAGGGGGGACACTGAAGCTTTCTTT. Translating it yields CSVHRDRGDTEAFF. Drawing the rest from reference TRBV29-1 and TRBJ1-1, the complete variable domain is SAVISQKPSRDICQRGTSLTIQCQVDSQVTMMFWYRQQPGQSLTLIATANQGSEATYESGFVIDKFPISRPNLTFSTLTVSNMSPEDSSIYLCSVHRDRGDTEAFFGQGTRLTVV.

This chain connects TRBV19 to TRBJ2-1; D may be TRBD1 (6 bases). V lost 5 bases and J lost 2, with 19 bases in between. The CDR3 totals 17 residues. Germline V CDR1 and CDR2: LNHDA, SQIVND (reference sequence). CDR3 sequence (DNA): TGTGCCAGTAGTGAACACAGGGTTTTCGGACCCTACAATGAGCAGTTCTTC. Translation gives CASSEHRVFGPYNEQFF.

This chain joins TRBV6-1 and TRBJ2-3; 7 bases align to TRBD2. The CDR3 spans 16 residues. J was trimmed by 3 bases and V by 3 bases; bases with no gene match: 9. Germline V gene sequence: CDR1 MNHNS, CDR2 SASEGT. The CDR3 loop is CASSEGSGGGTDTQYF. In nucleotides, the CDR3 is TGTGCCAGCAGTGAGGGGTCTGGGGGGGGTACAGATACGCAGTATTTT.

The chain recombines TRBV11-2 with TRBJ2-3; D is tentatively TRBD1 or TRBD2 (6 bases each). The CDR3 is 15 amino acids. Trimming cost V 1 base and J 8 bases, with 16 bases left between them. Per germline, CDR1 SGHAT and CDR2 FQNNGV. The CDR3 loop reads CASSLGAGGRATQYF. CDR3 DNA sequence: TGTGCCAGCAGCTTAGGCGCTGGGGGGCGCGCTACGCAGTATTTT.

The gene calls are TRBV29-1 and TRBJ2-1; 7 bases map to TRBD2. Germline V gives CDR1 SQVTM, CDR2 ANQGSEA. The length of the CDR3 is 18 residues. Trimming took 1 base from V and 0 from J; bases not matched to a gene: 12. The DNA for the CDR3 is TGCAGCGTTGAAGGCAGACGGGAGGCCCTCAGCTCCTACAATGAGCAGTTCTTC. Translated: CSVEGRREALSSYNEQFF.

This clone was counted a single time. This sequence joins TRBV2 and TRBJ2-2; 10 nucleotides match TRBD1. From germline, CDR1 is SNHLY and CDR2 FYNNEI. The V and J ends lost 2 bases and 4 bases, in that order; junction bases with no gene match: 7. This CDR3 spans 17 amino acids. The CDR3 bases are TGTGCCAGCAGTGAACCGCGACAGGGGGCGGTCACCGGGGAGCTGTTTTTT. Its translation is CASSEPRQGAVTGELFF.

The chain employs TRBV6-6 and TRBJ2-7, with D tentatively TRBD1 or TRBD2 (5 bases each). The CDR3 is 15 residues long. Germline CDR1 MNHNY, CDR2 SVGAGI (reference sequence). Trimming left V 7 bases short and J 7 bases short, with 23 bases between. In nucleotides, the CDR3 is TGTGCCAGCATCCGGGGTATGGGGGAGAAGGATGAGCAGTACTTC. It encodes CASIRGMGEKDEQYF.

The rearrangement links TRBV7-9 to TRBJ1-1, with D hard to call. The germline V and J ends were trimmed by 5 bases and 3 bases, with 10 bases remaining between them. This CDR3 region has 13 residues. The V gene's germline CDR1 is SEHNR and CDR2 FQNEAQ (reference sequence). CDR3 bases: TGTGCCAGCAGCGACTCAATGGACACTGAAGCTTTCTTT. This gives the protein CASSDSMDTEAFF. Using reference TRBV7-9 and TRBJ1-1 for the parts outside the CDR3, the full variable domain is DTGVSQNPRHKITKRGQNVTFRCDPISEHNRLYWYRQTLGQGPEFLTYFQNEAQLEKSRLLSDRFSAERPKGSFSTLEIQRTEQGDSAMYLCASSDSMDTEAFFGQGTRLTVV.

The chain couples TRBV21-1 to TRBJ1-5; TRBD1 is taken as the D call from the table, unchecked against the DNA. TRBV21-1 is classified as a pseudogene. The CDR3 covers 15 residues. DNA for the CDR3: TGTGCCAGCAGCAGACGACAGGTAGTACGGCAGCCCCAGCATTTT. It specifies CASSRRQVVRQPQHF.

The table lists this clone with a count of one. The DNA of the CDR3 is TGTGCCACCAGCAGAGATCTCGTGACAGAGGCTCCTGAAGCTTTCTTT. Translation: CATSRDLVTEAPEAFF. The rearrangement uses TRBV15 and TRBJ1-1, with D possibly matching TRBD1 (5 bases). The length of the CDR3 is 16 residues. Per germline, CDR1 LNHNV and CDR2 YYDKDF (reference sequence). Trimming took off 0 bases at V and 6 bases at J, with 17 bases between the two ends.

The chain links TRBV21-1 to TRBJ1-4; TRBD1, the table's D call, was not compared with the DNA. TRBV21-1 corresponds to a pseudogene. CDR3 length: 14 amino acids. DNA for the CDR3: TGTGCCAGCAGCCTCAGGGCAGAACTTGAAAAACTGTTTTTT. Amino acid sequence: CASSLRAELEKLFF.

The chain carries TRBV28 and TRBJ1-1, with D possibly being TRBD1 (6 bases). Germline assignment: CDR1 MDHEN and CDR2 SYDVKM. With 6 bases removed from V and 11 bases from J, the gap between germline ends came to 13 bases. The CDR3 runs to 11 residues. CDR3 DNA: TGTGCCAGCAGGGACGGACAGAGGGCTTTCTTT. Translated, it gives CASRDGQRAFF.

The chain employs TRBV5-1 and TRBJ2-2; weak D call: TRBD1 (6 bases). The CDR3 is 13 residues long. Germline-derived CDR1 and CDR2 are SGHRS and YFSETQ. V was cut by 9 bases and J by 1 base, with 10 bases left in between. The CDR3 reads CATKDRNTGELFF. As DNA, the CDR3 is TGCGCCACCAAGGACAGGAACACCGGGGAGCTGTTTTTT.

The chain couples TRBV9 to TRBJ2-2, with 7 positions matching TRBD1. There are 16 residues in the CDR3. Germline V lookup: CDR1 SGDLS, CDR2 YYNGEE. J lost 2 bases, V lost 0 bases, and 4 bases had no gene match. CDR3 loop: CASSVARGRNTGELFF. DNA for the CDR3: TGTGCCAGCAGCGTAGCGAGGGGGCGTAACACCGGGGAGCTGTTTTTT.

V and J are TRBV6-6 and TRBJ1-1; 8 bases match TRBD1. There are 15 residues in the CDR3. Germline trimming cut 5 bases from V and 4 bases from J; bases unmatched to any gene: 9. Germline lookup yields CDR1 MNHNY and CDR2 SVGAGI (reference sequence). CDR3 nucleotide sequence: TGTGCCAGCAGTGCCCAACAGGGGGGCGGCACTGAAGCTTTCTTT. It yields the protein CASSAQQGGGTEAFF.

V usage is TRBV7-8 and J usage is TRBJ1-1; 7 nucleotides line up with TRBD1. Germline V gene data show CDR1 as SGHVS and CDR2 as FQNEAQ. The CDR3 runs 15 residues. J lost 3 bases, V lost 6 bases, and 10 bases had no gene match. The CDR3 here is CASRRRQGWDTEAFF. The CDR3 DNA reads TGTGCCAGCAGACGGCGACAGGGCTGGGACACTGAAGCTTTCTTT.

The gene calls are TRBV9 and TRBJ2-1, with TRBD2 as a possible D gene (6 bases). V gave up 0 bases and J gave up 7 bases, with 17 bases separating them. Germline assignment: CDR1 SGDLS and CDR2 YYNGEE. This CDR3 contains 16 residues. The CDR3 nucleotides read TGTGCCAGCAGCGTAGGTGGAGCGGGCACCGGGAATGAGCAGTTCTTC. Its translation: CASSVGGAGTGNEQFF.